This is a list of T cell receptor beta chains from one sample in a study of blood T cell repertoires in COVID-19. TCRdb's table, derived via immunoSEQ multiplex PCR, lists solely in-frame clones and lacks some. This sample has roughly 100,000 clones, with 91% found just once. The sequenced material came from peripheral blood. The receptors come from a human donor in a cohort sampled during active COVID-19. Each CDR3 is given with its conserved first and last residue. Fields, in order: clone size, V gene, J gene, D gene, CDR3 DNA, CDR3 protein. D genes are given only for firm matches. Size tells how often a clone was seen (once, few, many) or the class of an expanded clone, and some rows leave it out.

abundance: NA
v_gene: TRBV29-1
j_gene: TRBJ2-1
d_gene: TRBD2
CDR3nt: TGCAGCGTCGTAGGCGGTAGCGGGAGGGCCGTGGTAAATGAGCAGTTCTTC
CDR3aa: CSVVGGSGRAVVNEQFF

abundance: NA
v_gene: TRBV7-2
j_gene: TRBJ1-1
d_gene: TRBD1
CDR3nt: TGTGCCAGCAGCTTAGCCCGGGGACAGAAAGCTTTCTTT
CDR3aa: CASSLARGQKAFF

abundance: NA
v_gene: TRBV11-2
j_gene: TRBJ2-1
d_gene: NA
CDR3nt: TGTGCCAGCAGCCGAGGGCGGGCCCACAATGAGCAGTTCTTC
CDR3aa: CASSRGRAHNEQFF

abundance: NA
v_gene: TRBV11-2
j_gene: TRBJ2-1
d_gene: NA
CDR3nt: TGTGCCAGCAGCTTAGACCGACAGTCCCCACCATACAATGAGCAGTTCTTC
CDR3aa: CASSLDRQSPPYNEQFF

abundance: NA
v_gene: TRBV10-2
j_gene: TRBJ2-5
d_gene: NA
CDR3nt: TGCGCCAGCCTAGGGCCGTCGGGGTGGGAGACCCAGTACTTC
CDR3aa: CASLGPSGWETQYF

abundance: NA
v_gene: TRBV5-1
j_gene: TRBJ1-1
d_gene: NA
CDR3nt: TGCGCCAGCAGGGCGGAGATGAACACTGAAGCTTTCTTT
CDR3aa: CASRAEMNTEAFF

abundance: NA
v_gene: TRBV5-6
j_gene: TRBJ2-5
d_gene: TRBD2
CDR3nt: TGTGCCAGCAGCTTTAGCGGGAACTATCCCCAGTACTTC
CDR3aa: CASSFSGNYPQYF

abundance: NA
v_gene: TRBV10-2
j_gene: TRBJ1-1
d_gene: NA
CDR3nt: TGCGCCAGCAGTGAGGGACACATGAACACTGAAGCTTTCTTT
CDR3aa: CASSEGHMNTEAFF

abundance: once
v_gene: TRBV29-1
j_gene: TRBJ2-1
d_gene: TRBD2
CDR3nt: TGCAGCGTCCTTAAGCGGGGGAACAATGAGCAGTTCTTC
CDR3aa: CSVLKRGNNEQFF

abundance: NA
v_gene: TRBV30
j_gene: TRBJ2-7
d_gene: TRBD2
CDR3nt: TGTGCCTGGAATGATCTTTCGACTAGCGGGAGTTACGAGCAGTACTTC
CDR3aa: CAWNDLSTSGSYEQYF

abundance: NA
v_gene: TRBV5-1
j_gene: TRBJ2-3
d_gene: TRBD2
CDR3nt: TGCGCCAGCAGCCCCCCGACTAGCGGCACAGATACGCAGTATTTT
CDR3aa: CASSPPTSGTDTQYF

abundance: NA
v_gene: TRBV10-2
j_gene: TRBJ2-1
d_gene: TRBD2
CDR3nt: TGCGCCAGCAGTGATGGAGCGGGACTATTCTACAATGAGCAGTTCTTC
CDR3aa: CASSDGAGLFYNEQFF

abundance: NA
v_gene: TRBV5-4
j_gene: TRBJ1-4
d_gene: TRBD1
CDR3nt: TGTGCCAGCAGCGGGACAGGGAATGAAAAACTGTTTTTT
CDR3aa: CASSGTGNEKLFF

abundance: once
v_gene: TRBV19
j_gene: TRBJ2-3
d_gene: TRBD1
CDR3nt: TGTGCCAGTAGTCCGCGACAGGGGGCCCCAGATACGCAGTATTTT
CDR3aa: CASSPRQGAPDTQYF

abundance: NA
v_gene: TRBV6-5
j_gene: TRBJ2-4
d_gene: NA
CDR3nt: TGTGCCAGCAGTTACACGTCGAGAGGCATTCAGTACTTC
CDR3aa: CASSYTSRGIQYF

abundance: NA
v_gene: TRBV5-6
j_gene: TRBJ1-2
d_gene: NA
CDR3nt: TGTGCCAGCAGTAGTACTAGGCCGGTCTTTCGGGGCTACACCTTC
CDR3aa: CASSSTRPVFRGYTF

abundance: NA
v_gene: TRBV7-9
j_gene: TRBJ2-1
d_gene: NA
CDR3nt: TGTGCCAGCACCGTGACAGGATACAATGAGCAGTTCTTC
CDR3aa: CASTVTGYNEQFF

abundance: NA
v_gene: TRBV14
j_gene: TRBJ1-1
d_gene: NA
CDR3nt: TGTGCCAGCAGCCAGACAGGATCAATGAACACTGAAGCTTTCTTT
CDR3aa: CASSQTGSMNTEAFF

abundance: few
v_gene: TRBV27
j_gene: TRBJ2-7
d_gene: NA
CDR3nt: TGTGCCAGCAGTTTACGGAGGGCAGAGGGCGGTTACGAGCAGTACTTC
CDR3aa: CASSLRRAEGGYEQYF

abundance: NA
v_gene: TRBV5-6
j_gene: TRBJ2-1
d_gene: NA
CDR3nt: TGTGCCAGCAGCTTGGGAGGCGGGACAGCAATCTACAATGAGCAGTTCTTC
CDR3aa: CASSLGGGTAIYNEQFF

abundance: NA
v_gene: TRBV24-1
j_gene: TRBJ2-3
d_gene: NA
CDR3nt: TGTGCCACCAGTGGGCAGGACTCAGATACGCAGTATTTT
CDR3aa: CATSGQDSDTQYF

abundance: NA
v_gene: TRBV7-2
j_gene: TRBJ1-1
d_gene: NA
CDR3nt: TGTGCCAGCCGCGGGACTCGGCAAGGAAACACTGAAGCTTTCTTT
CDR3aa: CASRGTRQGNTEAFF

abundance: NA
v_gene: TRBV11-3
j_gene: TRBJ2-1
d_gene: TRBD1
CDR3nt: TGTGCCAGCAGCTTTTCCGGACAGGGGAACAATGAGCAGTTCTTC
CDR3aa: CASSFSGQGNNEQFF

abundance: NA
v_gene: TRBV6-6
j_gene: TRBJ2-2
d_gene: TRBD2
CDR3nt: TGTGCCAGCACCTCCGGGCGGGGGGATGACACCGGGGAGCTGTTTTTT
CDR3aa: CASTSGRGDDTGELFF

abundance: NA
v_gene: TRBV5-6
j_gene: TRBJ1-3
d_gene: TRBD1
CDR3nt: TGTGCCAGCAGCTTGGTGACAGGGGAATATGGAAACACCATATATTTT
CDR3aa: CASSLVTGEYGNTIYF

abundance: NA
v_gene: TRBV9
j_gene: TRBJ2-1
d_gene: NA
CDR3nt: TGTGCCAGCAGCCCATCGGGACCCGCGGGGGAGCAGTTCTTC
CDR3aa: CASSPSGPAGEQFF

abundance: NA
v_gene: TRBV6-6
j_gene: TRBJ1-1
d_gene: NA
CDR3nt: TGTGCCAGCAGTTACTCGCAGGTCGCTGAAGCTTTCTTT
CDR3aa: CASSYSQVAEAFF

abundance: NA
v_gene: TRBV4-2
j_gene: TRBJ2-1
d_gene: TRBD2
CDR3nt: TGTGCCAGCAGCCAAACTAGCGGGAGTTACAATGAGCAGTTCTTC
CDR3aa: CASSQTSGSYNEQFF

abundance: NA
v_gene: TRBV5-1
j_gene: TRBJ2-7
d_gene: TRBD1
CDR3nt: TGCGCCAGCAGCTTGGCGGGACAGAGCTACGAGCAGTGCTTC
CDR3aa: CASSLAGQSYEQCF

abundance: NA
v_gene: TRBV28
j_gene: TRBJ1-5
d_gene: TRBD1
CDR3nt: TGTGCCAGTACCTGGGGGACAGGGGACTATCAGCCCCAGCATTTT
CDR3aa: CASTWGTGDYQPQHF

abundance: NA
v_gene: TRBV9
j_gene: TRBJ2-1
d_gene: TRBD2
CDR3nt: TGTGCCAGCAGCGGCCCTAGCGGGAGCTCCTACAATGAGCAGTTCTTC
CDR3aa: CASSGPSGSSYNEQFF

abundance: NA
v_gene: TRBV19
j_gene: TRBJ1-4
d_gene: NA
CDR3nt: TGTGCCACCCAAGGTACAGGGAGACGTGAAAAACTGTTTTTT
CDR3aa: CATQGTGRREKLFF

abundance: NA
v_gene: TRBV14
j_gene: TRBJ2-7
d_gene: NA
CDR3nt: TGTGCCAGCAGCCAAGTGGGGGGTGGCGAGCAGTACTTC
CDR3aa: CASSQVGGGEQYF

abundance: NA
v_gene: TRBV7-8
j_gene: TRBJ1-3
d_gene: NA
CDR3nt: TGTGCCAGCAGCGCCGACAGATTTCTCTCTGGAAACACCATATATTTT
CDR3aa: CASSADRFLSGNTIYF

abundance: NA
v_gene: TRBV5-6
j_gene: TRBJ2-7
d_gene: TRBD1
CDR3nt: TGTGCCAGCAGCTTCTTTGGGACAGGGAACTACGAGCAGTACTTC
CDR3aa: CASSFFGTGNYEQYF

abundance: NA
v_gene: TRBV11-2
j_gene: TRBJ1-2
d_gene: NA
CDR3nt: TGTGCCAGCAGCTTAATAGCAGGCGGGCAGACTGATGGCTACACCTTC
CDR3aa: CASSLIAGGQTDGYTF

abundance: once
v_gene: TRBV6-1
j_gene: TRBJ2-7
d_gene: NA
CDR3nt: TGTGCCAGCAGTGAACGCTACGAGCAGTACTTC
CDR3aa: CASSERYEQYF

abundance: NA
v_gene: TRBV28
j_gene: TRBJ2-5
d_gene: NA
CDR3nt: TGTGCCAGCAGTTTCCCACCAGGCCTTACAGGCCTGTACCAAGAGACCCAGTACTTC
CDR3aa: CASSFPPGLTGLYQETQYF

abundance: NA
v_gene: TRBV5-8
j_gene: TRBJ1-1
d_gene: NA
CDR3nt: TGTGCCAGCAGCTTGGAAGGGGGATCCACTGAAGCTTTCTTT
CDR3aa: CASSLEGGSTEAFF

abundance: NA
v_gene: TRBV27
j_gene: TRBJ2-7
d_gene: NA
CDR3nt: TGTGCCAGCAGTTTATACGGGGAAAGCTCCTACGAGCAGTACTTC
CDR3aa: CASSLYGESSYEQYF

abundance: NA
v_gene: TRBV7-9
j_gene: TRBJ1-5
d_gene: NA
CDR3nt: TGTGCCAGCAGCTTAGTAGGACAGCCCGACGGGCCCCAGCATTTT
CDR3aa: CASSLVGQPDGPQHF

abundance: NA
v_gene: TRBV19
j_gene: TRBJ2-1
d_gene: NA
CDR3nt: TGTGCCAGTAGTATAGATTACGGGTTGGCTTTCAATGAGCAGTTCTTC
CDR3aa: CASSIDYGLAFNEQFF

abundance: NA
v_gene: TRBV19
j_gene: TRBJ1-2
d_gene: NA
CDR3nt: TGTGCCAGTAGTATAAGCCCGGGGGAACACTATGGCTACACCTTC
CDR3aa: CASSISPGEHYGYTF

abundance: NA
v_gene: TRBV2
j_gene: TRBJ2-3
d_gene: TRBD1
CDR3nt: TGTGCCAGCAGCGAGGAGACAGGGGACTTCGGGGATACGCAGTATTTT
CDR3aa: CASSEETGDFGDTQYF

abundance: once
v_gene: TRBV9
j_gene: TRBJ2-1
d_gene: NA
CDR3nt: TGTGCCAGCAGCGTAGAAGTGTCCGGTTGGAGGCAGTTCTTC
CDR3aa: CASSVEVSGWRQFF

abundance: few
v_gene: TRBV7-9
j_gene: TRBJ2-3
d_gene: TRBD2
CDR3nt: TGTGCCAGCAGCTTCGCGGGAGGTTCAGATACGCAGTATTTT
CDR3aa: CASSFAGGSDTQYF

abundance: NA
v_gene: TRBV7-8
j_gene: TRBJ1-5
d_gene: TRBD1
CDR3nt: TGTGCCAGCAGCTTCTCGGGACAGGGAAAGAATCAGCCCCAGCATTTT
CDR3aa: CASSFSGQGKNQPQHF

abundance: NA
v_gene: TRBV12-3/TRBV12-4
j_gene: TRBJ2-5
d_gene: NA
CDR3nt: TGTGCCAGCAGTTTTCCCAGGTCGGAGACCCAGTACTTC
CDR3aa: CASSFPRSETQYF